A single sample gave rise to the 19 T cell receptor beta chains below, sequenced in a study of cytomegalovirus exposure and HLA in healthy donors. Using immunoSEQ multiplex PCR, the repertoire was profiled, and TCRdb retains in-frame clones only, with some absent. The sample has about 73,000 clones, about 95% seen once. The sequencing input was PBMCs. The receptors were sampled from a man between 18 and 35 years old in good health and CMV-seronegative.

The V call is TRBV19, the J call TRBJ2-7, with D tentatively TRBD1 (9 bases). V lost 8 bases to trimming and J lost 6 bases, with 23 bases between them. Germline CDR1 LNHDA, CDR2 SQIVND (reference sequence). This CDR3 comprises 15 residues. In DNA form, the CDR3 reads TGTGCCAGTGGAACGGGAGGGACAGGGTACAGCGAGCAGTACTTC. This encodes CASGTGGTGYSEQYF.

The chain combines TRBV4-2 with TRBJ1-2; maybe TRBD1 (5 bases). Per the germline V gene, CDR1 is LGHNA and CDR2 is YNFKEQ. The CDR3 has 17 amino acids. V was trimmed by 5 bases and J by 6 bases, leaving 25 bases between them. The CDR3 loop is CASSTLSHRTTLDGYTF. The CDR3 region has the DNA TGTGCCAGCAGCACTTTATCCCACAGGACCACCCTCGATGGCTACACCTTC.

The chain is built from TRBV9 and TRBJ2-2; 7 nucleotides agree with TRBD1. V shed 3 bases, J shed 7 bases, and the junction held 12 bases outside the gene matches. This CDR3 is built from 16 residues. Germline-derived CDR1 and CDR2 are SGDLS and YYNGEE. DNA for the CDR3: TGTGCCAGCAGCGGATGGGGACAGCTGATCGGCGGGGAGCTGTTTTTT. Its protein product is CASSGWGQLIGGELFF.

This clone has only one observation. The genes are TRBV29-1 and TRBJ1-1; the D gene is possibly TRBD1 (5 bases). There are 14 residues in the CDR3. V lost 4 bases and J 1 base, leaving 13 bases between the germline ends. Germline CDR1 is SQVTM and CDR2 is ANQGSEA. The CDR3 loop reads CSVAGGGENTEAFF. Written as DNA, the CDR3 is TGCAGCGTTGCGGGGGGAGGGGAGAACACTGAAGCTTTCTTT.

The genes are TRBV7-9 and TRBJ2-5; a possible D gene is TRBD1 (6 bases). The CDR3 extends over 15 amino acids. Germline V CDR1 and CDR2: SEHNR, FQNEAQ (reference sequence). Trimming took off 1 base at V and 2 bases at J, with 11 bases between the two ends. In nucleotides, the CDR3 is TGTGCCAGCAGCTTAGGACAGGCAGGTCAAGAGACCCAGTACTTC. Amino acids: CASSLGQAGQETQYF.

DNA for the CDR3: TGCGCCAGCAGCCCAAGACAGGGGGTAAGGACTGAAGCTTTCTTT. It translates to CASSPRQGVRTEAFF. The rearrangement links TRBV5-1 to TRBJ1-1; 9 nucleotides match TRBD1. Germline-derived CDR1 and CDR2 are SGHRS and YFSETQ. The CDR3 spans 15 residues. After removal of 4 bases from V and 5 bases from J, the junction contained 9 bases not matched to a gene.

The CDR3 loop is CASSFSLSNQPQHF. CDR3 in DNA: TGTGCCAGCAGCTTTTCCCTTAGCAATCAGCCCCAGCATTTT. V gene TRBV13 combines with J gene TRBJ1-5; the D is unclear. The CDR3 has 14 residues. Germline CDR1 and CDR2: PRHDT and FYEKMQ (reference sequence). The germline V and J ends were trimmed by 3 bases and 0 bases, with 6 bases remaining between them.

The V call is TRBV27, the J call TRBJ1-1; the match to TRBD1 covers 7 bases. This CDR3 contains 15 residues. J lost 0 bases, V lost 6 bases, and 7 bases had no gene match. The germline CDR1 and CDR2 sequences are MNHEY and SMNVEV (reference sequence). CDR3 sequence: CASRPLGQMNTEAFF. The CDR3 nucleotides are TGTGCCAGCAGACCTCTGGGACAGATGAACACTGAAGCTTTCTTT.

This clone was seen a single time. The J gene is TRBJ1-2, the V gene TRBV4-1, with a possible D match to TRBD1 (5 bases). V was clipped by 0 bases and J by 2 bases, with 10 bases between them. CDR1 and CDR2 (germline): MGHRA, YSYEKL. This CDR3 has 15 residues. CDR3 protein: CASSQDDSVNYGYTF. The CDR3, as DNA: TGCGCCAGCAGCCAAGATGACAGCGTGAACTATGGCTACACCTTC.

The chain links TRBV28 to TRBJ2-5, with 8 bases that match TRBD1. Losses at the gene ends were 7 bases for V and 1 base for J; bases not matched to a gene: 14. The CDR3 is 17 residues long. Germline V CDR1 and CDR2: MDHEN, SYDVKM. The CDR3 sequence: CASNTILTGASQETQYF. The CDR3 DNA reads as TGTGCCAGCAACACGATCTTGACAGGGGCCTCCCAAGAGACCCAGTACTTC.

As to this clone: The identical CDR3 is also encoded by other nucleotide sequences in the sample. V gene TRBV19 combines with J gene TRBJ1-1, with unresolved D. V lost 0 bases and J lost 3, with 5 bases in between. Germline CDR1 reads LNHDA; CDR2 reads SQIVND (reference sequence). This CDR3 comprises 13 residues. CDR3 DNA sequence: TGTGCCAGTAGTATAGATCGGGACACTGAAGCTTTCTTT. It translates to CASSIDRDTEAFF. Complete variable domain (other parts from reference TRBV19 and TRBJ1-1): DGGITQSPKYLFRKEGQNVTLSCEQNLNHDAMYWYRQDPGQGLRLIYYSQIVNDFQKGDIAEGYSVSREKKESFPLTVTSAQKNPTAFYLCASSIDRDTEAFFGQGTRLTVV.

The chain couples TRBV27 to TRBJ2-1; TRBD1 aligns across 9 bases. Germline V gives CDR1 MNHEY, CDR2 SMNVEV (reference sequence). The CDR3 consists of 14 residues. Trimming cost V 5 bases and J 7 bases; bases outside gene matches: 6. CDR3 protein: CASSLQTGGNEQFF. The CDR3 DNA sequence: TGTGCCAGCAGTCTTCAGACAGGGGGGAATGAGCAGTTCTTC.

The chain links TRBV28 to TRBJ2-1, with 9 bases matching TRBD1. CDR1 is MDHEN, CDR2 SYDVKM, per germline. The CDR3 has 15 amino acids. After removal of 4 bases from V and 7 bases from J, the junction contained 8 bases not matched to a gene. The CDR3 sequence is CASSSGQGLLNEQFF. CDR3 nucleotides: TGTGCCAGCAGTTCGGGACAGGGACTGTTGAATGAGCAGTTCTTC.

The chain uses TRBV7-9 and TRBJ2-7, with D perhaps matching TRBD2 (5 bases). The V and J ends lost 4 bases and 6 bases respectively, with 13 bases between them. The CDR3 is made up of 13 amino acids. In germline, CDR1 is SEHNR, CDR2 FQNEAQ (reference sequence). CDR3 DNA sequence: TGTGCCAGCAGCTCCGATGAGGGTCCCGAGCAGTACTTC. This sequence encodes CASSSDEGPEQYF.

The J gene is TRBJ1-1, the V gene TRBV7-2; D ambiguous. V gave up 6 bases and J gave up 7 bases, with 15 bases separating them. The CDR3 is 13 residues long. The germline V gene encodes CDR1 SGHTA and CDR2 FQGNSA. The CDR3 is CASSFAYTDEAFF. The CDR3 DNA follows: TGTGCCAGCAGTTTTGCCTACACAGATGAAGCTTTCTTT.

J is TRBJ1-5 and V is TRBV6-6; D is possibly TRBD1 (6 bases). The CDR3 runs 14 residues. Trimming took off 6 bases at V and 2 bases at J, with 11 bases between the two ends. Germline-derived CDR1 and CDR2 are MNHNY and SVGAGI (reference sequence). CDR3 loop: CASSRPGGNQPQHF. CDR3 DNA: TGTGCCAGCAGCAGACCAGGGGGCAATCAGCCCCAGCATTTT.

The chain links TRBV13 to TRBJ2-1; maybe TRBD1 (6 bases). The germline V and J ends were trimmed by 4 bases and 2 bases, with 12 bases remaining between them. The CDR3 is 15 residues long. The germline V gene has CDR1 PRHDT and CDR2 FYEKMQ (reference sequence). The CDR3 nucleotides are TGTGCCAGCAGCTCCCCGGGACATCCCTACAATGAGCAGTTCTTC. Protein sequence: CASSSPGHPYNEQFF.

The chain joins TRBV19 to TRBJ2-7, with 9 positions matching TRBD1. The J segment lost 5 bases and the V segment lost 4 bases, leaving 9 bases of the junction unmatched. Germline CDR1 is LNHDA and CDR2 is SQIVND (reference sequence). The CDR3 spans 15 residues. The CDR3 loop is CASSTRQGVIDEQYF. CDR3 coding DNA: TGTGCCAGTAGTACGCGACAGGGGGTTATTGACGAGCAGTACTTC. Variable domain in full (rest from reference TRBV19 and TRBJ2-7): DGGITQSPKYLFRKEGQNVTLSCEQNLNHDAMYWYRQDPGQGLRLIYYSQIVNDFQKGDIAEGYSVSREKKESFPLTVTSAQKNPTAFYLCASSTRQGVIDEQYFGPGTRLTVT.

This clone has a handful of counts. The germline gene is not matched at one end of the junction; a read error may be the cause. The V and J genes are TRBV5-1 and TRBJ2-4; 8 nucleotides line up with TRBD2. There are 14 residues in the CDR3. CDR1 is SGHRS, CDR2 YFSETQ, per germline. The CDR3 spells CASSLEFRGLGFSF. DNA of the CDR3: TGCGCCAGCAGCTTGGAATTTAGGGGACTAGGCTTCTCCTTC.